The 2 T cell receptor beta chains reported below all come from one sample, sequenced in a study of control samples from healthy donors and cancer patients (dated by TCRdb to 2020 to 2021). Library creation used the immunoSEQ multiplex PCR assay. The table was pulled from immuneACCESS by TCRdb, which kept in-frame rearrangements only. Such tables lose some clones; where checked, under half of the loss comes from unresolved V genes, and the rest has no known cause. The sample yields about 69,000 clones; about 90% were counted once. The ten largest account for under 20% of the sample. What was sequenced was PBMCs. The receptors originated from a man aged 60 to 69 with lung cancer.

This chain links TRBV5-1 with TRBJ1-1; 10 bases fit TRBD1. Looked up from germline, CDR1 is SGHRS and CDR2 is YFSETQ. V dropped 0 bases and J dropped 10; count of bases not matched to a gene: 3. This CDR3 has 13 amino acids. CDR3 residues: CASSLGQGAAAFF. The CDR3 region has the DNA TGCGCCAGCAGCTTGGGACAGGGGGCTGCAGCTTTCTTT.

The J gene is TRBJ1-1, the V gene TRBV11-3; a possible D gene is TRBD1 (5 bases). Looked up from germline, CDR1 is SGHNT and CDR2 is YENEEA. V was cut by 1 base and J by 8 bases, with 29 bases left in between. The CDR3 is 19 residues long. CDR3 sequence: CASSLGERALSTRKGEAFF. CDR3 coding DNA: TGTGCCAGCAGCTTAGGGGAGAGGGCATTGAGCACAAGGAAGGGGGAAGCTTTCTTT.